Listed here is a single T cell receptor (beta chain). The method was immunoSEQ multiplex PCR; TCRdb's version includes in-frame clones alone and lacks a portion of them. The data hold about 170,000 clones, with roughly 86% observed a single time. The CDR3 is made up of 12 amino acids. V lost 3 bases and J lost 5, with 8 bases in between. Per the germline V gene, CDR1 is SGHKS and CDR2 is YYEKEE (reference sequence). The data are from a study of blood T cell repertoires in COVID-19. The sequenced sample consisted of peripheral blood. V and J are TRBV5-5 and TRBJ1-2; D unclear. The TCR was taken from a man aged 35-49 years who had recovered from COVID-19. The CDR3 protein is CASSSLVYGYTF. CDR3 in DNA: TGTGCCAGCAGCTCCCTAGTTTATGGCTACACCTTC.